This T cell receptor (beta chain) was profiled in a study of T cells in localized non-small cell lung cancer. Assay used: immunoSEQ multiplex PCR; TCRdb lists only in-frame clones, some missing. This table holds about 2,100 clones, about 30% found once. This CDR3 contains 14 residues. Germline values: CDR1 MNHGY, CDR2 SAAAGT. V lost 5 bases and J 3 bases, leaving 10 bases between the germline ends. This clone appeared a few times. The antigen remains undetermined. Study-wide results and caveats: Adjacent lung exhibited a median of about 50 among the 100 most abundant tumor clones.

The sequencing here drew on lung tumor tissue, taken before any cancer treatment. This receptor was taken from a male donor older than 55 with stage III lung adenocarcinoma. J is TRBJ1-4 and V is TRBV6-8; the D is unclear. CDR3 protein: CASSGVSPNEKLFF. In nucleotides, the CDR3 is TGTGCCAGCAGTGGAGTCTCGCCTAATGAAAAACTGTTTTTT.